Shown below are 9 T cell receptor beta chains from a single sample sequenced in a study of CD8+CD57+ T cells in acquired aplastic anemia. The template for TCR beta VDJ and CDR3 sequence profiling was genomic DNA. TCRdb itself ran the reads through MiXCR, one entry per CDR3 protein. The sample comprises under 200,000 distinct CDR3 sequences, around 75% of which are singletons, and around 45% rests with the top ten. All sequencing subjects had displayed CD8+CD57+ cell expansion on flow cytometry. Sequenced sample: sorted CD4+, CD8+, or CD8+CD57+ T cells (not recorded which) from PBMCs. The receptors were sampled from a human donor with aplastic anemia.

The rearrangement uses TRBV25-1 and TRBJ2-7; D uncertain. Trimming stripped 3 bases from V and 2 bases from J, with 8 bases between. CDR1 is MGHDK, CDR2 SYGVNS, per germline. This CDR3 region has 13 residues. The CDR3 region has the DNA TGTGCCAGCAGTGATAAGAAAACCTACGAGCAGTACTTC. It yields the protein CASSDKKTYEQYF.

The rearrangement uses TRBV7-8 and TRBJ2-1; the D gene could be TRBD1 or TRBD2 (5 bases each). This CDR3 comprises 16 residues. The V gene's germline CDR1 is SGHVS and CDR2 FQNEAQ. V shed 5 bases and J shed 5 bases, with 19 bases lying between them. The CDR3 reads CASSPRGAVSDNEQFF. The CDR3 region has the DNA TGTGCCAGCAGCCCCCGGGGCGCCGTAAGCGACAATGAGCAGTTCTTC.

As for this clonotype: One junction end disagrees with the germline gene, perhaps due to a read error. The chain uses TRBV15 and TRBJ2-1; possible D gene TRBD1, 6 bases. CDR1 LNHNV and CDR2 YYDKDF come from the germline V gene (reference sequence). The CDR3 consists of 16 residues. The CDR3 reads CATSRQQGTRYNERFF. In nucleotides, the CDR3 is TGTGCCACCAGCAGGCAACAGGGCACAAGGTACAATGAGCGGTTCTTC.

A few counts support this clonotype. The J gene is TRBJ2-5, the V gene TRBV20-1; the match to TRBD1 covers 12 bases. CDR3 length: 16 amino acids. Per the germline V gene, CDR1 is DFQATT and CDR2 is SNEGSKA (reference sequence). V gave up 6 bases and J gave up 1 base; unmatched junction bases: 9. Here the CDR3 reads CSAAGTGGSIQETQYF. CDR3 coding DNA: TGCAGTGCAGCCGGGACAGGGGGCTCTATCCAAGAGACCCAGTACTTC.

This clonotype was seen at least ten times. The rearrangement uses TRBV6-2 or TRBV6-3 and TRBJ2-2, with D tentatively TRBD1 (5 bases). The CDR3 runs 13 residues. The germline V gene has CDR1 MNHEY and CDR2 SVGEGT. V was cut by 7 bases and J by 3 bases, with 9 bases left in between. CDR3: CASTEQDTGELFF. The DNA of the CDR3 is TGTGCCAGCACCGAACAGGACACCGGGGAGCTGTTTTTT.

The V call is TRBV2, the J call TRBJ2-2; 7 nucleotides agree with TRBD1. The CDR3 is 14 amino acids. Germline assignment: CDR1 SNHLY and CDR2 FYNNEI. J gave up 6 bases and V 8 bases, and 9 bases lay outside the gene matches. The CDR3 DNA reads TGTGCCAGCTTTAGGGGGCCGGGCCCCGGGGAGCTGTTTTTT. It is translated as CASFRGPGPGELFF. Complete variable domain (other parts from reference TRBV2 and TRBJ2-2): EPEVTQTPSHQVTQMGQEVILRCVPISNHLYFYWYRQILGQKVEFLVSFYNNEISEKSEIFDDQFSVERPDGSNFTLKIRSTKLEDSAMYFCASFRGPGPGELFFGEGSRLTVL.

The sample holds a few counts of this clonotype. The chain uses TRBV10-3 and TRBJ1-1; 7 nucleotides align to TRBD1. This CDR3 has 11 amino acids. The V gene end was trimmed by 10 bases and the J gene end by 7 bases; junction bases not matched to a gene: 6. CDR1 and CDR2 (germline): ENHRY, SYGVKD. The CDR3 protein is CASSPGGEAFF. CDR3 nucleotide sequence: TGTGCCAGCTCACCAGGGGGTGAAGCTTTCTTT.

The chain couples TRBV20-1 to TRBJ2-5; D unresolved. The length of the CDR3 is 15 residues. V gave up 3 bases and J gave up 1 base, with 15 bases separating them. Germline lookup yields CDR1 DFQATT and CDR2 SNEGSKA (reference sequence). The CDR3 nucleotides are TGCAGTGCTAGTCCCCTAAGGGATATCCAAGAGACCCAGTACTTC. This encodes CSASPLRDIQETQYF.

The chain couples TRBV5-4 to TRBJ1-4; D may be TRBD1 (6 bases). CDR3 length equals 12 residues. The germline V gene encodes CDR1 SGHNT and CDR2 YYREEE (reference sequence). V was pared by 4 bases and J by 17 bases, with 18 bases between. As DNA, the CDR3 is TGTGCCAGCAGCGGCATACAGGGAGGGTTATTTTTT. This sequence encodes CASSGIQGGLFF.